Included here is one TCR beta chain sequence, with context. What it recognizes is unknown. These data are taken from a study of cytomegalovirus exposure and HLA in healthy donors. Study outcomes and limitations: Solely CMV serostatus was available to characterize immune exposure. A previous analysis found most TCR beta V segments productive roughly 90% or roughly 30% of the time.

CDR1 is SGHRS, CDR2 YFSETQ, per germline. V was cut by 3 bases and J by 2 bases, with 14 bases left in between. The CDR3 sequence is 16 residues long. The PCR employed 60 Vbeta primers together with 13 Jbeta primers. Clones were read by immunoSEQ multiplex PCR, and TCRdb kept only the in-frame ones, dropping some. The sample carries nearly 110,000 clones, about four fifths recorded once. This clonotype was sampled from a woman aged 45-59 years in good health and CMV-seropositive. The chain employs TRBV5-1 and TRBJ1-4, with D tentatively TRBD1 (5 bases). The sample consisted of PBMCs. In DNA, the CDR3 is TGCGCCAGCAGCTGGGGGTCGGGGGTCACTAATGAAAAACTGTTTTTT. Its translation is CASSWGSGVTNEKLFF.